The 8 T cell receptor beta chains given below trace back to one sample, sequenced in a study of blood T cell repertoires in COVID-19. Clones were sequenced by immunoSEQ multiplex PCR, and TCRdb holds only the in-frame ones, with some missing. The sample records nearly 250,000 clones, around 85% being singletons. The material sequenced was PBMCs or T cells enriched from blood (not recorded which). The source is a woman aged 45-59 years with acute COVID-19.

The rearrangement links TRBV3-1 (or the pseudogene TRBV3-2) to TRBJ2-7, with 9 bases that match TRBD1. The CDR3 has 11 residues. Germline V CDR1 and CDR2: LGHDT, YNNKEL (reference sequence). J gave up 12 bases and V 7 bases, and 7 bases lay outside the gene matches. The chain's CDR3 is CASTRDRAGYF. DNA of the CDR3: TGTGCCAGCACCAGGGACAGGGCTGGGTACTTC.

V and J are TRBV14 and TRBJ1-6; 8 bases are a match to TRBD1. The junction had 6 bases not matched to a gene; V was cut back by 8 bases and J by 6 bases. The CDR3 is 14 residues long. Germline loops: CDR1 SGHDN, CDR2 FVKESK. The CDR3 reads CASRRQGSNSPLHF. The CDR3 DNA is TGTGCCAGCCGACGACAGGGGAGTAATTCACCCCTCCACTTT.

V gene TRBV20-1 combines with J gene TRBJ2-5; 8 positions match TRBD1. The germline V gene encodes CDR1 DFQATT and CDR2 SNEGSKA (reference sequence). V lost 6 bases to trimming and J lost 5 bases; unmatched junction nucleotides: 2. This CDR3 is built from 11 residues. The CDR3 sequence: CSAGQGETQYF. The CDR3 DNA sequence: TGCAGTGCCGGACAGGGTGAGACCCAGTACTTC.

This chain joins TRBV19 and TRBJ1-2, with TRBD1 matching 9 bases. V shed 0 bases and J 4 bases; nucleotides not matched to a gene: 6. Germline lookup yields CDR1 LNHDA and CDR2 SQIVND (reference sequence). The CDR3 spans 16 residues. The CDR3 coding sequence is TGTGCCAGTAGTATAGATGGGGGACAGGGAGCCTATGGCTACACCTTC. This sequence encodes CASSIDGGQGAYGYTF.

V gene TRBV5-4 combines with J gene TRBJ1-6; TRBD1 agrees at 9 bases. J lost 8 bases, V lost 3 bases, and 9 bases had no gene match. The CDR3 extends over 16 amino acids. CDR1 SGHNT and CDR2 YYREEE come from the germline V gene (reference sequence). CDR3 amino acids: CASSWGTGNNDSPLHF. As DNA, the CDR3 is TGTGCCAGCAGCTGGGGGACAGGGAATAACGATTCACCCCTCCACTTT.

The CDR3 nucleotides are TGTGCCAGCAGCGTATTTGGACAAGATCCCACTGAAGCTTTCTTT. Encoded protein: CASSVFGQDPTEAFF. The V gene is TRBV9, the J gene TRBJ1-1, with D possibly TRBD1 on 5 matching bases. The V and J ends lost 1 base and 4 bases respectively, with 14 bases between them. Germline V gives CDR1 SGDLS, CDR2 YYNGEE. The length of the CDR3 is 15 residues. The whole variable domain, filled in from reference TRBV9 and TRBJ1-1, reads DSGVTQTPKHLITATGQRVTLRCSPRSGDLSVYWYQQSLDQGLQFLIQYYNGEERAKGNILERFSAQQFPDLHSELNLSSLELGDSALYFCASSVFGQDPTEAFFGQGTRLTVV.

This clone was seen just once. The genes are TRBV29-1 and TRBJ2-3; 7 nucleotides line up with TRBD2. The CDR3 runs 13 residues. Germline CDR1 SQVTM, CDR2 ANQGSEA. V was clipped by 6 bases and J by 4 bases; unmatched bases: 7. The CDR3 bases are TGCAGCGTCACTCCAGCGGGGCCAGATACGCAGTATTTT. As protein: CSVTPAGPDTQYF.

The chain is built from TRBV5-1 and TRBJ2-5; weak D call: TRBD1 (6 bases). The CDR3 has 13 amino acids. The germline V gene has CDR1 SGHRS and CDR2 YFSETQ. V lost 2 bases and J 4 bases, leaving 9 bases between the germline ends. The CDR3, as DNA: TGCGCCAGCAGCTTACAGGGTAGAGAGACCCAGTACTTC. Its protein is CASSLQGRETQYF.